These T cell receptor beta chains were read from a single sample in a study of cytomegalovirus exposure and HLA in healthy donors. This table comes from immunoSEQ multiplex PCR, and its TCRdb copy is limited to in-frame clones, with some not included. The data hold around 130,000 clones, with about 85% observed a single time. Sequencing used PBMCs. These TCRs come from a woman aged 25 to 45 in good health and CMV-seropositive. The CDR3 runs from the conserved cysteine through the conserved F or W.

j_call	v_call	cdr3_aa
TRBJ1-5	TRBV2	CASSGQVVGQPQHF
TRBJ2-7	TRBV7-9	CASSLAASYEQYF
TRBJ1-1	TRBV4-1	CASSRVTGNTEAFF
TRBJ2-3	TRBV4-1	CASSLRTGPDTQYF
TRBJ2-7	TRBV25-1	CASGWGVYEQYF
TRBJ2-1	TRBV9	CASSLRYNEQFF
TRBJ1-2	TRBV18	CASSPRHSPRGYGYTF
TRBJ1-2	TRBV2	CASSLDIGYGYTF
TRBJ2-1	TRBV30	CAWSPGGEQFF
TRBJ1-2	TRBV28	CASSDFDRVYGYTF
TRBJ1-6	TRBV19	CASRDSSIYNSPLHF
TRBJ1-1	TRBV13	CASSLAPQGGAFF
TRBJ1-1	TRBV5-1	CASMPRTGGAEAFF
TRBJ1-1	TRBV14	CASSRDREFEAFF
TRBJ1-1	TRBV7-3	CASSAHTGSTEAFF
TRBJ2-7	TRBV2	CASLRGQGAMYEQYF
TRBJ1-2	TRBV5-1	CASSPETAYGYTF
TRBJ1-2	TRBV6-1	CASGGHIYTF
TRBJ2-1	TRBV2	CASSVGLRYNEQFF
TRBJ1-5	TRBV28	CASSRLKKSNQPQHF
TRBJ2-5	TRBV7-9	CASSTTSGSPGETQYF
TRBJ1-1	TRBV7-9	CASPGNTEAFF
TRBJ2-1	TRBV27	CASSPTLAFSYNEQFF
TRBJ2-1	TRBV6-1	CASSVQAAPLPNEQFF
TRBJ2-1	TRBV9	CASSVAPPGLSYNEQFF
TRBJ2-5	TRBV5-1	CASSLTSGGATETQYF
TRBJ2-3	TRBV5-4	CASSPSPGSWADTQYF
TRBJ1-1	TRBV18	CASSLQGASEAFF
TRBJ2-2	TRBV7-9	CASSQLQGPTGELFF
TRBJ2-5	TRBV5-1	CASSLSTSGGVQYF
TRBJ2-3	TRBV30	CAWSKGGEADTQYF
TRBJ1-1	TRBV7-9	CASSLEGRGLTEAFF
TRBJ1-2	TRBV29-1	CSVPGAGYTF
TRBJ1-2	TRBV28	CASSAPTGIYGYTF
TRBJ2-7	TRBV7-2	CASSETSGSNEQYF
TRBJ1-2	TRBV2	CASSEGVLSVNYGYTF
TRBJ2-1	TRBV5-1	CASSLEASGGHNEQFF
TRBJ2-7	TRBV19	CASSMASGGTYEQYF
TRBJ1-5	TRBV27	CASSGLGGPQHF
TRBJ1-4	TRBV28	CASSYLGRGATNEKLFF
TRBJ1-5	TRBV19	CASSIVRGGGQPQHF
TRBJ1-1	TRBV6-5	CASSLRTGEAFF
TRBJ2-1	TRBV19	CASSSGLAVSYNEQFF
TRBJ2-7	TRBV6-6	CASSYSDSYEQYF
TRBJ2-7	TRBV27	CASSLSPGTGTYEQYF